This T cell receptor beta chain appears in the sequencing data of a study of identical twins. Whole-study results and caveats: Beta out-of-frame sequences showed weaker excess sharing between twins.

cDNA molecules carried unique molecular identifiers, and template switching added a universal primer site. MiXCR, run by TCRdb on the 5' RACE reads, gives a single entry per CDR3 protein. The sample holds about 220,000 distinct CDR3 sequences, about 7.5% seen once. This clonotype was recorded a few times. Its antigen is unknown. These same data were also listed under a study on yellow fever vaccine responses in identical twins.

The source of this sequence is a woman aged 18-30 years in good health. Input material: memory (CD45RO+) T cells sorted from blood.

CDR3 region: CAISVGTEAFF. The CDR3 nucleotides are TGTGCCATCAGTGTCGGCACTGAAGCTTTCTTT. This chain joins TRBV10-3 and TRBJ1-1; D is undetermined. CDR1 and CDR2 (germline): ENHRY, SYGVKD. The CDR3 extends over 11 amino acids. The V end was cut by 4 bases, the J end by 4 bases, with 4 bases between.